These 26 T cell receptor beta chains originate from one sample sequenced in a study of control samples from healthy donors and cancer patients (TCRdb year 2020). The library was obtained by the immunoSEQ multiplex PCR assay. As stored in TCRdb, this immuneACCESS dataset retains in-frame rearrangements with V and J assigned. A fraction of the clones does not appear; measured against another copy, unresolved V genes explain less than half of the discrepancy, and the remainder lacks a known reason. The sample has around 13,000 clones on record, around 92% of them singletons. The ten largest clonotypes hold over 13% of the sample. Sequenced sample: PBMCs. The receptors here all came from an elderly man with lung cancer.

The V gene is TRBV4-1, the J gene TRBJ2-7; 12 bases align to TRBD2. Germline loops: CDR1 MGHRA, CDR2 YSYEKL. The V segment lost 4 bases and the J segment 4 bases; nucleotides outside the gene matches: 8. This CDR3 is 16 amino acids long. CDR3 protein: CASSLLLTSGGYEQYF. The CDR3 region has the DNA TGCGCCAGCAGCCTCCTTCTGACTAGCGGGGGATACGAGCAGTACTTC.

V is TRBV29-1 and J is TRBJ2-7, with TRBD2 as a possible D gene (5 bases). Germline CDR1 and CDR2: SQVTM and ANQGSEA. This CDR3 has 12 residues. CDR3 amino acids: CSSSDGLYEQYF. As DNA, the CDR3 is TGCTCCAGTTCGGACGGACTCTACGAGCAGTACTTC.

This rearrangement joins TRBV2 to TRBJ2-2, with TRBD1 identical over 7 bases. The length of the CDR3 is 14 residues. The V gene end was trimmed by 7 bases and the J gene end by 1 base; junction bases not matched to a gene: 3. Germline V lookup: CDR1 SNHLY, CDR2 FYNNEI. CDR3 region: CASMGTVNTGELFF. CDR3 DNA sequence: TGTGCCAGCATGGGGACAGTGAACACCGGGGAGCTGTTTTTT.

V usage is TRBV7-2 and J usage is TRBJ2-5; D not certain. Germline CDR1 SGHTA, CDR2 FQGNSA. The V end lost 5 bases, the J end lost 3 bases, and 4 bases lay between the germline ends. CDR3 size: 11 residues. The CDR3 DNA reads TGTGCCAGCAGCCAAGAAGAGACCCAGTACTTC. Translated, it gives CASSQEETQYF.

The chain is built from TRBV2 and TRBJ2-2; 10 bases map to TRBD2. There are 14 residues in the CDR3. Germline V CDR1 and CDR2: SNHLY, FYNNEI. J was trimmed by 4 bases and V by 5 bases; bases with no gene match: 1. DNA for the CDR3: TGTGCCAGCAGTCGACTAGCGGGCACCGGGGAGCTGTTTTTT. Translated: CASSRLAGTGELFF.

This clone was seen a single time. The chain uses TRBV6-5 and TRBJ1-1; D uncertain. The CDR3 runs to 14 residues. Trimming left V 4 bases short and J 4 bases short, with 13 bases between. CDR1 is MNHEY, CDR2 SVGAGI, per germline. CDR3 region: CASSFREEGTEAFF. CDR3 in DNA: TGTGCCAGCAGTTTTAGAGAGGAGGGCACTGAAGCTTTCTTT.

V gene TRBV9 combines with J gene TRBJ1-1; D is unclear. Trimming left V 0 bases short and J 5 bases short, with 11 bases between. The CDR3 contains 14 residues. Germline V gene data show CDR1 as SGDLS and CDR2 as YYNGEE. CDR3: CASSVASGGTEAFF. In DNA, the CDR3 is TGTGCCAGCAGCGTAGCTTCGGGCGGGACTGAAGCTTTCTTT.

The J gene is TRBJ2-3, the V gene TRBV7-2; 12 bases line up with TRBD2. The CDR3 runs to 14 residues. Germline lookup yields CDR1 SGHTA and CDR2 FQGNSA. CDR3 protein: CSSGGAWGTDTQYF. CDR3 DNA sequence: TGTTCTAGCGGGGGGGCCTGGGGCACAGATACGCAGTATTTT.

In its sample, this clone was seen once. The chain carries TRBV11-2 and TRBJ1-1, with D uncertain. The CDR3 covers 14 residues. The V and J ends lost 5 bases and 0 bases respectively, with 10 bases between them. Germline CDR1 is SGHAT and CDR2 is FQNNGV. CDR3 DNA: TGTGCCAGCAGCCGCGGGCAGATGAACACTGAAGCTTTCTTT. As protein: CASSRGQMNTEAFF. Combining the CDR3 with reference TRBV11-2 and TRBJ1-1 gives the whole variable domain EAGVAQSPRYKIIEKRQSVAFWCNPISGHATLYWYQQILGQGPKLLIQFQNNGVVDDSQLPKDRFSAERLKGVDSTLKIQPAKLEDSAVYLCASSRGQMNTEAFFGQGTRLTVV.

This CDR3 is CASSALAETYNEQFF. In nucleotides, the CDR3 is TGTGCCAGCAGCGCCTTAGCGGAAACCTACAATGAGCAGTTCTTC. The chain couples TRBV21-1 to TRBJ2-1; the table's D gene call, TRBD2, was not cross checked with the DNA. TRBV21-1 is annotated as a pseudogene. The CDR3 length is 15 residues.

V usage is TRBV24-1 and J usage is TRBJ1-5; the match to TRBD1 covers 8 bases. The germline V gene has CDR1 KGHDR and CDR2 SFDVKD. The CDR3 contains 14 residues. V lost 5 bases, J lost 7 bases, and 6 bases stayed unmatched. This chain's CDR3 is CATSGGQGWQPQHF. For the CDR3, the DNA is TGTGCCACCAGTGGCGGACAGGGTTGGCAGCCCCAGCATTTT.

V usage is TRBV3-1 (or the pseudogene TRBV3-2) and J usage is TRBJ2-7; the match to TRBD2 covers 15 bases. The ends lost 4 bases at V and 7 bases at J; junction bases unmatched: 5. This CDR3 comprises 15 residues. In germline, CDR1 is LGHDT, CDR2 YNNKEL (reference sequence). CDR3 nucleotide sequence: TGTGCCAGCAGCCGAGGACTAGCGGGGGGGAAAGAGCAGTACGTC. Translated: CASSRGLAGGKEQYV.

V is TRBV2 and J is TRBJ2-5; 12 bases are shared with TRBD1. The CDR3 runs 15 residues. Per the germline V gene, CDR1 is SNHLY and CDR2 is FYNNEI. The V and J ends lost 3 bases and 4 bases, in that order; junction bases with no gene match: 3. The CDR3 sequence: CASSEGQGAGETQYF. DNA of the CDR3: TGTGCCAGCAGTGAGGGACAGGGGGCTGGAGAGACCCAGTACTTC.

The chain joins TRBV27 to TRBJ2-1; unclear D gene. Germline CDR1 is MNHEY and CDR2 is SMNVEV (reference sequence). The CDR3 covers 14 residues. The germline V and J ends were trimmed by 2 bases and 0 bases, with 5 bases remaining between them. The CDR3 loop reads CASSLRSSYNEQFF. The CDR3, as DNA: TGTGCCAGCAGTTTAAGGAGCTCCTACAATGAGCAGTTCTTC.

This sequence joins TRBV27 and TRBJ1-1; no definite D call. Germline-derived CDR1 and CDR2 are MNHEY and SMNVEV (reference sequence). The V end was cut by 6 bases, the J end by 1 base, with 9 bases between. This CDR3 is 13 amino acids long. CDR3 in DNA: TGTGCCAGCAGCCTACAAGAGAACACTGAAGCTTTCTTT. It specifies CASSLQENTEAFF.

V usage is TRBV27 and J usage is TRBJ2-2; D remains unclear. Trimming left V 4 bases short and J 2 bases short, with 5 bases between. This CDR3 spans 13 amino acids. Per germline, CDR1 MNHEY and CDR2 SMNVEV (reference sequence). The DNA of the CDR3 is TGTGCCAGCAGTTGGGGTAACACCGGGGAGCTGTTTTTT. This gives the protein CASSWGNTGELFF.

The gene calls are TRBV6-2 or TRBV6-3 and TRBJ2-3; 13 bases are a match to TRBD2. Losses at the gene ends were 4 bases for V and 6 bases for J; bases not matched to a gene: 4. The V gene's germline CDR1 is MNHEY and CDR2 SVGEGT. There are 15 residues in the CDR3. CDR3 in amino acids: CASSWTSGGGDTQYF. The CDR3 DNA sequence: TGTGCCAGCAGTTGGACTAGCGGGGGCGGGGATACGCAGTATTTT.

The chain combines TRBV7-2 with TRBJ2-3, with a possible D match to TRBD2 (6 bases). The CDR3 consists of 18 residues. Trimming cost V 0 bases and J 0 bases, with 16 bases left between them. Germline-derived CDR1 and CDR2 are SGHTA and FQGNSA. In DNA form, the CDR3 reads TGTGCCAGCAGCTTAGCTCGCCGGCTAGCGTCTAGCACAGATACGCAGTATTTT. Amino acids: CASSLARRLASSTDTQYF.

V and J are TRBV29-1 and TRBJ2-5; tentatively, D is TRBD2 (7 bases). This CDR3 has 13 amino acids. The germline V gene encodes CDR1 SQVTM and CDR2 ANQGSEA. The CDR3 protein is CSLRGGPQETQYF. For the CDR3, the DNA is TGCAGTCTGAGGGGGGGACCTCAAGAGACCCAGTACTTC.

V and J are TRBV11-2 and TRBJ2-7; possibly TRBD2 for D (6 bases). This CDR3 is 14 amino acids long. Trimming took 1 base from V and 5 from J, leaving 12 bases between them. Germline values: CDR1 SGHAT, CDR2 FQNNGV. In DNA form, the CDR3 reads TGTGCCAGCAGCTTAGCGCGGGGCCCCAACGAGCAGTACTTC. Amino acids: CASSLARGPNEQYF.

This rearrangement joins TRBV29-1 to TRBJ2-3; TRBD1 agrees at 9 bases. Germline CDR1 reads SQVTM; CDR2 reads ANQGSEA. There are 14 residues in the CDR3. The V and J ends lost 4 bases and 4 bases, in that order; junction bases with no gene match: 6. CDR3 bases: TGCAGCGTTGGACGGGACAGGGATGCAGATACGCAGTATTTT. This sequence encodes CSVGRDRDADTQYF.

The V and J genes are TRBV13 and TRBJ2-5; D is perhaps TRBD2 (5 bases). V was trimmed by 4 bases and J by 5 bases, leaving 11 bases between them. This CDR3 has 13 residues. Per germline, CDR1 PRHDT and CDR2 FYEKMQ (reference sequence). In DNA form, the CDR3 reads TGTGCCAGCAGCTCGCGGGTGGAGGAGACCCAGTACTTC. Protein sequence: CASSSRVEETQYF.

This chain uses TRBV6-1 with TRBJ2-3, with TRBD1 matching 7 bases. This CDR3 region has 15 residues. Germline V gives CDR1 MNHNS, CDR2 SASEGT. V trimming: 2 bases; J trimming: 4 bases; junction bases outside the gene matches: 6. This CDR3 reads CASSEFDRAADTQYF. Here the CDR3 DNA reads TGTGCCAGCAGTGAATTTGACAGGGCGGCAGATACGCAGTATTTT.

The table lists this clone with a count of one. V is TRBV6-2 or TRBV6-3 and J is TRBJ1-5; TRBD1 aligns across 7 bases. J lost 0 bases, V lost 6 bases, and 8 bases had no gene match. CDR1 is MNHEY and CDR2 is SVGEGT in the germline V gene. The CDR3 is made up of 16 amino acids. For the CDR3, the DNA is TGTGCCAGCAGCCCGGACAGGTCGTATAGCAATCAGCCCCAGCATTTT. Its protein product is CASSPDRSYSNQPQHF.

This clone has only one observation. This sequence joins TRBV19 and TRBJ2-5; a possible D gene is TRBD1 (5 bases). The length of the CDR3 is 17 residues. V dropped 0 bases and J dropped 5 bases, with 19 bases sitting between them. Germline V gene data show CDR1 as LNHDA and CDR2 as SQIVND (reference sequence). The CDR3 DNA is TGTGCCAGTAGTATAGACACTCACCGCAGGGCAGGGGAGACCCAGTACTTC. Translated, it gives CASSIDTHRRAGETQYF.

This clone was seen a single time. V is TRBV5-1 and J is TRBJ1-5, with TRBD1 matching 11 bases. The germline V gene encodes CDR1 SGHRS and CDR2 YFSETQ. This CDR3 region has 15 residues. After removal of 0 bases from V and 6 bases from J, the junction contained 2 bases not matched to a gene. The CDR3 protein is CASSLGTGGGQPQHF. In DNA form, the CDR3 reads TGCGCCAGCAGCTTGGGGACAGGGGGCGGTCAGCCCCAGCATTTT.